This T cell receptor (beta chain) was retrieved from a study of CD8 T cells in ankylosing spondylitis. With molecular barcodes, quantitative 5'-RACE was used to make the TCR beta libraries. TCRdb re-analysed the 5' RACE reads in MiXCR, keeping a single row per CDR3 protein. In the table there are under 170,000 distinct CDR3 sequences, under 45% of which are singletons. The germline V gene has CDR1 MGHDK and CDR2 SYGVNS. The CDR3 contains 16 residues. Trimming left V 2 bases short and J 4 bases short, with 15 bases between. Overall study findings and caveats: There was a TCR beta motif, made of several highly homologous variants, that appeared characteristic of ankylosing spondylitis blood. Reports of some motif variants in reactive arthritis synovial fluid and blood predate this one.

In its sample, this clonotype was seen a few times. What it binds is not known. The chain employs TRBV25-1 and TRBJ2-1; weak D call: TRBD2 (6 bases). Sample: synovial fluid, either unsorted or a sorted T cell fraction (not recorded which). The receptor comes from a male donor with ankylosing spondylitis. The CDR3: CASSEIGGIGYNEQFF. CDR3 DNA sequence: TGTGCCAGCAGTGAAATAGGCGGGATTGGGTACAATGAGCAGTTCTTC.